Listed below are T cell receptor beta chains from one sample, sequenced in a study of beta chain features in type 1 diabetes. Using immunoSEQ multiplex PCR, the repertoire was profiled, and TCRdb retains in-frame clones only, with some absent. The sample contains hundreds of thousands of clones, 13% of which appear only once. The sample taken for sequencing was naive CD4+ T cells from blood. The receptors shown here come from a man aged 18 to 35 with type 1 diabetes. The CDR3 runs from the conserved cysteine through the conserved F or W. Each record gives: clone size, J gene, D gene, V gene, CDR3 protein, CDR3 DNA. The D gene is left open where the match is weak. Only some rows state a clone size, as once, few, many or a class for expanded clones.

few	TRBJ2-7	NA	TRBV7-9	CASNFPEGGKYF	TGTGCCAGCAATTTTCCGGAGGGGGGGAAGTACTTC
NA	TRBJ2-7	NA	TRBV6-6	CASSYRPGPSSYEQYF	TGTGCCAGCAGTTACCGTCCAGGACCGAGCTCCTACGAGCAGTACTTC
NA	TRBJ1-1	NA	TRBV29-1	CSVGSVRGAGLLNTEAFF	TGCAGCGTGGGTTCGGTAAGGGGCGCGGGTTTACTGAACACTGAAGCTTTCTTT
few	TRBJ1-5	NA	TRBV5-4	CASSLDGGGNQPQHF	TGTGCCAGCAGCTTGGACGGCGGGGGCAATCAGCCCCAGCATTTT
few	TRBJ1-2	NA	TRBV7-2	CASSHYTDYGYTF	TGTGCCAGCAGCCATTACACAGACTATGGCTACACCTTC
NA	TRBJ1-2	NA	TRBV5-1	CASSFGRQGYTF	TGCGCCAGCAGCTTCGGCCGCCAGGGCTACACCTTC
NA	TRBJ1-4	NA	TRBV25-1	CASSEQLGANNEKLFF	TGTGCCAGCAGTGAACAATTGGGGGCGAATAATGAAAAACTGTTTTTT
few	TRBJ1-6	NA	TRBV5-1	CASSSAGHLPRNSPLHF	TGCGCCAGCAGCTCCGCCGGACACCTCCCCCGGAATTCACCCCTCCACTTT
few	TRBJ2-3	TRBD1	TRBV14	CASSRRGSLTSDTQYF	TGTGCCAGCAGCCGCAGGGGGTCTCTAACATCGGATACGCAGTATTTT
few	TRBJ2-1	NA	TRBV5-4	CASSTLSQEQFF	TGTGCCAGCAGCACGTTGAGCCAGGAGCAGTTCTTC
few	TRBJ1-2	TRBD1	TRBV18	CASSSPGTGGFYGYTF	TGTGCCAGCTCAAGCCCCGGGACAGGGGGCTTCTATGGCTACACCTTC
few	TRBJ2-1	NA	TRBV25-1	CASSASRQGTTGTFF	TGTGCCAGCAGTGCCTCCCGTCAGGGGACCACCGGGACGTTCTTC
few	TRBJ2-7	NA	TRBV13	CASSPRLSSYEQYF	TGTGCCAGCAGCCCTAGACTGAGCTCCTACGAGCAGTACTTC
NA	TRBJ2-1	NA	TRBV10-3	CAISENTVDEQFF	TGTGCCATCAGTGAGAATACCGTCGATGAGCAGTTCTTC
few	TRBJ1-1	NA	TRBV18	CASSPLGQNTEAFF	TGTGCCAGCTCTCCACTGGGACAGAACACTGAAGCTTTCTTT